Listed below are T cell receptor beta chains from one sample, sequenced in a study of blood T cell repertoires in COVID-19. Clones were sequenced by immunoSEQ multiplex PCR, and TCRdb holds only the in-frame ones, with some missing. Of roughly 290,000 clones listed, roughly 85% are singletons. Material for sequencing was PBMCs or T cells enriched from blood (not recorded which). These receptors all come from a man aged 25-40 years who had recovered from COVID-19. CDR3s include the opening cysteine and the closing phenylalanine or tryptophan. Fields, in order: V gene, D gene, J gene, clone size, CDR3 DNA, CDR3 protein. A D gene is named only where the DNA matches it firmly. Some rows mark clone size as missing; the rest say once, few, many or name a class of expanded clone.

V gene: TRBV6-5
D gene: TRBD1
J gene: TRBJ1-2
clone size: once
CDR3 DNA: TGTGCCAGCAGCTGGACAGGCTTAGGCTATGGCTACACCTTC
CDR3 protein: CASSWTGLGYGYTF

V gene: TRBV9
D gene: .
J gene: TRBJ1-6
clone size: .
CDR3 DNA: TGTGCCAGCAGCGTCGAAGCCTTTAATTCACCCCTCCACTTT
CDR3 protein: CASSVEAFNSPLHF

V gene: TRBV19
D gene: .
J gene: TRBJ1-1
clone size: .
CDR3 DNA: TGTGCCAGTAGTATAGGCGCGCTGGAAGCTTTCTTT
CDR3 protein: CASSIGALEAFF

V gene: TRBV4-1
D gene: .
J gene: TRBJ1-1
clone size: .
CDR3 DNA: TGCGCCAGCAGCCAGTCGGTGGACACTGAAGCTTTCTTT
CDR3 protein: CASSQSVDTEAFF

V gene: TRBV2
D gene: .
J gene: TRBJ1-1
clone size: .
CDR3 DNA: TGTGCCAGCAGTGACGAGGTCAACACTGAAGCTTTCTTT
CDR3 protein: CASSDEVNTEAFF

V gene: TRBV5-1
D gene: .
J gene: TRBJ2-5
clone size: .
CDR3 DNA: TGCGCCAGCAGCTTGTGGGGGCCGGTAGGGGAAGAGACCCAGTACTTC
CDR3 protein: CASSLWGPVGEETQYF

V gene: TRBV5-4
D gene: TRBD1
J gene: TRBJ2-1
clone size: once
CDR3 DNA: TGTGCCAGCAGCTTGGGACAGGGCGATGAGCAGTTCTTC
CDR3 protein: CASSLGQGDEQFF

V gene: TRBV5-1
D gene: .
J gene: TRBJ2-2
clone size: .
CDR3 DNA: TGCGCCAGCAGCCAGGGGGGAGGAACCGGGGAGCTGTTTTTT
CDR3 protein: CASSQGGGTGELFF

V gene: TRBV9
D gene: .
J gene: TRBJ1-6
clone size: once
CDR3 DNA: TGTGCCAGCAGCGTAGCTCTTGAGGACAGATATAATTCACCCCTCCACTTT
CDR3 protein: CASSVALEDRYNSPLHF

V gene: TRBV24-1
D gene: TRBD1
J gene: TRBJ1-5
clone size: .
CDR3 DNA: TGTGCCACCAGTGGGGGACAGGGGATCAGCAATCAGCCCCAGCATTTT
CDR3 protein: CATSGGQGISNQPQHF

V gene: TRBV19
D gene: .
J gene: TRBJ2-3
clone size: few
CDR3 DNA: TGTGCCAGTAGTATGGGAGGACCCTACACAGATACGCAGTATTTT
CDR3 protein: CASSMGGPYTDTQYF

V gene: TRBV7-3
D gene: .
J gene: TRBJ1-1
clone size: .
CDR3 DNA: TGTGCCAGCAGCTTAATGGGTCTGGGGGCTGGGGGCACTGAAGCTTTCTTT
CDR3 protein: CASSLMGLGAGGTEAFF

V gene: TRBV7-9
D gene: TRBD2
J gene: TRBJ2-5
clone size: .
CDR3 DNA: TGTGCCAGCAGCTTTCTCCCTAGCGGTGAAGAGACCCAGTACTTC
CDR3 protein: CASSFLPSGEETQYF

V gene: TRBV23-1
D gene: TRBD1
J gene: TRBJ1-2
clone size: .
CDR3 DNA: TGCGCCAGCAGTCAATCTCGAAAAGGGGGCTTTTGCTATGGCTACACCTTC
CDR3 protein: CASSQSRKGGFCYGYTF

V gene: TRBV5-1
D gene: TRBD2
J gene: TRBJ2-3
clone size: .
CDR3 DNA: TGCGCCAGCAGCGAGGGACTAGCGGGGGGGAGTACGCAGTATTTT
CDR3 protein: CASSEGLAGGSTQYF

V gene: TRBV2
D gene: .
J gene: TRBJ1-6
clone size: .
CDR3 DNA: TGTGCCAGCATGGGGGCTGGGGACACAGCAGGCTCCTATAATTCACCCCTCCACTTT
CDR3 protein: CASMGAGDTAGSYNSPLHF

V gene: TRBV2
D gene: TRBD1
J gene: TRBJ2-1
clone size: .
CDR3 DNA: TGTGCCAGCAACCCGGGACAGCTTTCCTACAATGAGCAGTTCTTC
CDR3 protein: CASNPGQLSYNEQFF

V gene: TRBV5-1
D gene: TRBD1
J gene: TRBJ2-2
clone size: .
CDR3 DNA: TGCGCCACCAAGACCGGGACAGTAAACACCGGGGAGCTGTTTTTT
CDR3 protein: CATKTGTVNTGELFF

V gene: TRBV30
D gene: TRBD2
J gene: TRBJ2-1
clone size: .
CDR3 DNA: TGTGCCTGGAGTAAGCAGCGGGGTTACAATGAGCAGTTCTTC
CDR3 protein: CAWSKQRGYNEQFF

V gene: TRBV7-6
D gene: .
J gene: TRBJ1-1
clone size: once
CDR3 DNA: TGTGCCAGCAGCTTAGGCCGAGGTAGGAACACTGAAGCTTTCTTT
CDR3 protein: CASSLGRGRNTEAFF

V gene: TRBV19
D gene: .
J gene: TRBJ1-4
clone size: .
CDR3 DNA: TGTGCCAGTAGTTTTGGGGCAGAAGAAAAACTGTTTTTT
CDR3 protein: CASSFGAEEKLFF

V gene: TRBV10-3
D gene: .
J gene: TRBJ2-3
clone size: .
CDR3 DNA: TGTGCCATCAGTGAAACCGGGATCTTAAGCACAGATACGCAGTATTTT
CDR3 protein: CAISETGILSTDTQYF

V gene: TRBV30
D gene: .
J gene: TRBJ1-5
clone size: .
CDR3 DNA: TGTGCCTGGAGTTCGGGGGGCAATCAGCCCCAGCATTTT
CDR3 protein: CAWSSGGNQPQHF

V gene: TRBV24-1
D gene: TRBD2
J gene: TRBJ2-2
clone size: .
CDR3 DNA: TGTGCCACCAGTGACCAGACTAGCGGGAACACCGGGGAGCTGTTTTTT
CDR3 protein: CATSDQTSGNTGELFF

V gene: TRBV18
D gene: .
J gene: TRBJ1-6
clone size: .
CDR3 DNA: TGTGCCAGCTCACCACTCACGGGAACTAATAATTCACCCCTCCACTTT
CDR3 protein: CASSPLTGTNNSPLHF

V gene: TRBV5-1
D gene: .
J gene: TRBJ1-1
clone size: .
CDR3 DNA: TGCGCCAGCAGCCTTGGGGACAACAGAAACACTGAAGCTTTCTTT
CDR3 protein: CASSLGDNRNTEAFF

V gene: TRBV5-5
D gene: TRBD1
J gene: TRBJ2-7
clone size: few
CDR3 DNA: TGTGCCAGCAGCACCGGGACAGGCCTTAGCTCCTACGAGCAGTACTTC
CDR3 protein: CASSTGTGLSSYEQYF

V gene: TRBV27
D gene: .
J gene: TRBJ2-7
clone size: few
CDR3 DNA: TGTGCCAGCAGTTTATTGGTTGGGGAGCAGGGACAACCCTACGAGCAGTACTTC
CDR3 protein: CASSLLVGEQGQPYEQYF

V gene: TRBV29-1
D gene: .
J gene: TRBJ2-7
clone size: .
CDR3 DNA: TGCAGCGCCGAAAATGGACAGTCATACGAGCAGTACTTC
CDR3 protein: CSAENGQSYEQYF

V gene: TRBV27
D gene: TRBD1
J gene: TRBJ1-2
clone size: .
CDR3 DNA: TGTGCCAGCAGTTTAGATAGAACAGGGGGCATAGGAGGCTACACCTTC
CDR3 protein: CASSLDRTGGIGGYTF

V gene: TRBV6-5
D gene: .
J gene: TRBJ2-7
clone size: few
CDR3 DNA: TGTGCCAGCAGTAAGGGGTATGACACCTACGAGCAGTACTTC
CDR3 protein: CASSKGYDTYEQYF

V gene: TRBV4-3
D gene: .
J gene: TRBJ2-7
clone size: once
CDR3 DNA: TGCGCCAGCAGCCAAGGGAGAAGCGGCCGCCTTGGCGAGCAGTACTTC
CDR3 protein: CASSQGRSGRLGEQYF

V gene: TRBV5-5
D gene: TRBD1
J gene: TRBJ2-6
clone size: .
CDR3 DNA: TGTGCCAGCAGCCCCCAGGACAGGGTCCCCGGGGCCAACGTCCTGACTTTC
CDR3 protein: CASSPQDRVPGANVLTF

V gene: TRBV5-4
D gene: .
J gene: TRBJ1-1
clone size: .
CDR3 DNA: TGTGCCAGCAGCTTCCGGGAGGGGGACGCTGAAGCTTTCTTT
CDR3 protein: CASSFREGDAEAFF

V gene: TRBV7-8
D gene: .
J gene: TRBJ1-2
clone size: .
CDR3 DNA: TGTGCCAGCAGCCCTCTGTCGGCGGGTTTGAGTTTCTATGGCTACACCTTC
CDR3 protein: CASSPLSAGLSFYGYTF

V gene: TRBV11-3
D gene: .
J gene: TRBJ2-1
clone size: .
CDR3 DNA: TGTGCCAGCAGCTCCTTTAGAGATGAGCAGTTCTTC
CDR3 protein: CASSSFRDEQFF

V gene: TRBV12-3/TRBV12-4
D gene: TRBD1
J gene: TRBJ2-7
clone size: .
CDR3 DNA: TGTGCCAGCATGTGGACAGGGTTATCCGAGCAGTACTTC
CDR3 protein: CASMWTGLSEQYF

V gene: TRBV7-2
D gene: .
J gene: TRBJ1-2
clone size: few
CDR3 DNA: TGTGCCAGCAGTCGAAGGCCCAAGGGGGTTAGGGGCTACACCTTC
CDR3 protein: CASSRRPKGVRGYTF

V gene: TRBV7-9
D gene: .
J gene: TRBJ1-3
clone size: .
CDR3 DNA: TGTGCCAGCAGCTCCCCGGGGATCTTTTACTCTGGAAACACCATATATTTT
CDR3 protein: CASSSPGIFYSGNTIYF

V gene: TRBV7-9
D gene: TRBD1
J gene: TRBJ1-1
clone size: .
CDR3 DNA: TGTGCCAGCAGCCGTAACAGGGGTGGGACTGAAGCTTTCTTT
CDR3 protein: CASSRNRGGTEAFF

V gene: TRBV6-5
D gene: TRBD2
J gene: TRBJ2-2
clone size: .
CDR3 DNA: TGTGCCAGCACCAAAAAACCAGGCGGGGGCGGGGAGCTGTTTTTT
CDR3 protein: CASTKKPGGGGELFF